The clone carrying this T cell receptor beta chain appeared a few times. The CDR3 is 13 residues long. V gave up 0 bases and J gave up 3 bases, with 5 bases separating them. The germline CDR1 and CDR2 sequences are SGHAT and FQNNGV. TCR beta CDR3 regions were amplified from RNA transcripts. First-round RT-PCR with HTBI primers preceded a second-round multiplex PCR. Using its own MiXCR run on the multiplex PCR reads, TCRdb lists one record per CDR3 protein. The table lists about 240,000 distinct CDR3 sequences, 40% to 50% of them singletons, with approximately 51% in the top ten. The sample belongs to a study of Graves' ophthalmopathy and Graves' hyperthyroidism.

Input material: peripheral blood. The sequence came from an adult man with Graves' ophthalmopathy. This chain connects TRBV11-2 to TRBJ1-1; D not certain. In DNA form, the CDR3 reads TGTGCCAGCAGCTTAGAGGAGTACACTGAAGCTTTCTTT. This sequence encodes CASSLEEYTEAFF.